Following are 6 T cell receptor beta chains from one sample sequenced in a study of T cells in Graves' hyperthyroidism and ophthalmopathy. Researchers took RNA transcripts and amplified the TCR beta CDR3 regions from them. Using the HTBI primer set, a first-round RT-PCR was run on the TCR CDR3. TCRdb itself ran the multiplex PCR reads through MiXCR, one entry per CDR3 protein. The sample records 600,000 to 650,000 distinct CDR3 sequences, around 21% being singletons. The sequencing sample was made of blood. The origin of the receptors is a man aged 30 to 45 with Graves' ophthalmopathy.

This clonotype was seen more than once but under ten times. The chain has TRBV9 and TRBJ2-5, with D perhaps matching TRBD2 (6 bases). Trimming removed 3 bases from V and 0 bases from J, with 12 bases in between. Germline assignment: CDR1 SGDLS and CDR2 YYNGEE. The CDR3 spans 15 residues. CDR3 residues: CASSGDERDQETQYF. The CDR3, as DNA: TGTGCCAGCAGCGGGGACGAGCGGGACCAAGAGACCCAGTACTTC.

This clonotype was seen repeatedly, ten times or more. V is TRBV30 and J is TRBJ2-7, with 7 nucleotides matching TRBD1. V lost 8 bases to trimming and J lost 4 bases; unmatched junction nucleotides: 8. There are 12 residues in the CDR3. Per the germline V gene, CDR1 is GTSNPN and CDR2 is SVGIG (reference sequence). The CDR3 sequence: CALDRARYEQYF. The CDR3 DNA follows: TGTGCCCTCGACAGGGCGCGGTACGAGCAGTACTTC.

This clonotype was counted between two and nine times. V is TRBV24-1 and J is TRBJ1-4, with D perhaps TRBD1 (6 bases). This CDR3 region has 14 residues. Germline V CDR1 and CDR2: KGHDR, SFDVKD. The germline V and J ends were trimmed by 3 bases and 7 bases, with 11 bases remaining between them. The DNA of the CDR3 is TGTGCCACCAGTGATCCGGGGGCCCCTGAAAAACTGTTTTTT. Amino acid sequence: CATSDPGAPEKLFF.

The chain recombines TRBV9 with TRBJ2-1; D uncertain. Germline V gene data show CDR1 as SGDLS and CDR2 as YYNGEE. The V and J ends lost 4 bases and 5 bases respectively, with 13 bases between them. The CDR3 is made up of 14 amino acids. CDR3 in DNA: TGTGCCAGCAGCCCCAGTGACCGGCACAATGAGCAGTTCTTC. Translation: CASSPSDRHNEQFF.

This clonotype has only a few counts. V and J are TRBV2 and TRBJ1-1; D gene uncertain. V lost 8 bases, J lost 6 bases, and 10 bases lay in between. The length of the CDR3 is 11 residues. Germline V lookup: CDR1 SNHLY, CDR2 FYNNEI. CDR3 region: CASVRQSEAFF. The CDR3 DNA sequence: TGTGCCAGCGTGAGACAATCTGAAGCTTTCTTT.

On this clonotype: This may come from a read error, since a much larger clone is one base off. The chain carries TRBV28 and TRBJ1-2; perhaps TRBD1 as D (5 bases). The germline V and J ends were trimmed by 5 bases and 4 bases, with 14 bases remaining between them. Per germline, CDR1 MDHEN and CDR2 SYDVKM. The CDR3 spans 14 residues. CDR3 region: CASSRQRVLYGYTF. Written as DNA, the CDR3 is TGTGCCAGCAGTCGACAGAGGGTTCTCTATGGCTACACCTTC.